The clone carrying this T cell receptor (beta chain) showed up just a few times. V was clipped by 4 bases and J by 1 base; unmatched bases: 4. Germline values: CDR1 KGHDR, CDR2 SFDVKD. This CDR3 region has 15 residues. Authors' data handling: The assay estimated nucleated cells by amplifying reference gene primers. Produced via immunoSEQ multiplex PCR; TCRdb's table is partial and in-frame only. V and J calls and clone size are given by that table; D and trimming were obtained from the DNA. Here the sample spans 30,000 to 45,000 clones, 60% to 85% being singletons. These data originate in a study of blood T cell repertoires in COVID-19. Study details: Acute-phase and convalescent COVID-19 samples originated in the United States, Italy and Spain.

This rearrangement joins TRBV24-1 to TRBJ1-1, with 8 bases that match TRBD1. The TCR sequence derives from a man in his 60s with active COVID-19. Sequences were obtained from peripheral blood. The CDR3 spells CATSDRDRTNTEAFF. The DNA of the CDR3 is TGTGCCACCAGTGACCGGGACAGGACGAACACTGAAGCTTTCTTT.